This T cell receptor (beta chain) was retrieved from a study of CD8 T cells in Susac syndrome. Study results and limitations: Acknowledgment was made by the study that its TCR sequencing and HLA analysis involved a relatively small number of individuals.

Worth noting for this clonotype: Its antigen is unknown.

V was trimmed by 5 bases and J by 5 bases, leaving 18 bases between them. CDR3 length: 15 residues. CDR1 is SGHTA, CDR2 FQGNSA, per germline. CD8+ and CD4+ T cells from blood underwent TCR beta sequencing, which was carried out in a high-throughput format. It was negative isolation that provided the CD8+ and CD4+ T cells, whereas TEMRA cells were enriched by FACS. A quantity of about 0.5 to 1 ug RNA underwent reverse transcription using random hexamers. Amplification of TCR beta CDR3 used immunoSEQ multiplex PCR across 54 Vbeta and 13 Jbeta. One entry per CDR3 protein, called by TCRdb with MiXCR from the immunoSEQ multiplex PCR reads. The repertoire holds over 80,000 distinct CDR3 sequences, with 85% to 95% as singletons.

The source is a human donor in good health. The chain couples TRBV7-2 to TRBJ2-5; tentatively, D is TRBD1 (6 bases). The sample consisted of CD8+ T cells from PBMCs. CDR3 coding DNA: TGTGCCAGCAGCCCCACAGGGATAGGTAGCGAGACCCAGTACTTC. This encodes CASSPTGIGSETQYF.